This TCR beta chain was observed in a study of blood T cell repertoires in COVID-19. Study summary: The cDNA or gDNA used as material had been derived from T cells, B-cell-depleted T cells, or PBMCs.

CDR3 length equals 14 residues. From germline, CDR1 is SGHKS and CDR2 YYEKEE (reference sequence). With 3 bases clipped from V and 6 bases from J, the junction kept 5 bases outside the gene matches. In the study's own analysis: Reference gene primer amplification gave nucleated cell count estimates. Profiling relied on immunoSEQ multiplex PCR, and the TCRdb table lists in-frame clones only, not all of them. V, J and clone size are those of that table, while D and trimming were read from the DNA. The sample has about 170,000 clones, more than 75% seen once; the top ten hold roughly 2%. The material sequenced was peripheral blood. The receptor comes from a man between 45 and 60 years old who had recovered from COVID-19. V usage is TRBV5-5 and J usage is TRBJ1-5, with 8 bases fitting TRBD1. This CDR3 reads CASSSTGGGQPQHF. The CDR3 nucleotides are TGTGCCAGCAGCTCTACAGGGGGAGGTCAGCCCCAGCATTTT.